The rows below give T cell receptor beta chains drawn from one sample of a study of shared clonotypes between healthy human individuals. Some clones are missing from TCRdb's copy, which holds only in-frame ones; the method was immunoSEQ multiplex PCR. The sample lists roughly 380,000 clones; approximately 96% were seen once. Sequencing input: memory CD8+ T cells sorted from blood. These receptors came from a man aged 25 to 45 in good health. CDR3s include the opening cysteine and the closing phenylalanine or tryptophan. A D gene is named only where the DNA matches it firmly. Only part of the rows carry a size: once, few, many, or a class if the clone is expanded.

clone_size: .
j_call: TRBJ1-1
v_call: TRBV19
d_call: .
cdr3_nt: TGTGCCAGTAGTATAGGGGCCGGGGGGTCTCGGTTGTGGGACACTGAAGCTTTCTTT
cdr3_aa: CASSIGAGGSRLWDTEAFF

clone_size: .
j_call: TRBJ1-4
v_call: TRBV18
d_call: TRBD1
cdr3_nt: TGTGCCAGCTCACGACAGGGAGGGAATGAAAAACTGTTTTTT
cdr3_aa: CASSRQGGNEKLFF

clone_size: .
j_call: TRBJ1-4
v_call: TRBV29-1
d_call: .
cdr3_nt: TGCAGCGTTGGGGGGGCGGCTAATGAAAAACTGTTTTTT
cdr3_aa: CSVGGAANEKLFF

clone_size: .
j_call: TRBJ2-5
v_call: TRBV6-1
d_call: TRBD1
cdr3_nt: TGTGCCAGCAGTGAAGCGCCCGACAGGGAAGAGACCCAGTACTTC
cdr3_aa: CASSEAPDREETQYF

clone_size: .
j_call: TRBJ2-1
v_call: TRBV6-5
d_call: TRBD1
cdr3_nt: TGTGCCAGCAGTTACGGCGGACAGGGCTATAATGAGCAGTTCTTC
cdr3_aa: CASSYGGQGYNEQFF

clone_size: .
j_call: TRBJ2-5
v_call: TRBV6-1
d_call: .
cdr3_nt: TGTGCCAGCTCGACTGGGTGGCGTCAACAAGAGACCCAGTACTTC
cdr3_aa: CASSTGWRQQETQYF

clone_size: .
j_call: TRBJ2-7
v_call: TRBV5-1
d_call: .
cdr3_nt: TGCGCCAGCAGCCCGGTCCAGCGGGTGGACTACGAGCAGTACTTC
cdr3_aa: CASSPVQRVDYEQYF

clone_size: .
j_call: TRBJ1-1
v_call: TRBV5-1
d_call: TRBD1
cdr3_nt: TGCGCCAGCAGCGGAGGGACAGGGTGGGGGAACACTGAAGCTTTCTTT
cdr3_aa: CASSGGTGWGNTEAFF

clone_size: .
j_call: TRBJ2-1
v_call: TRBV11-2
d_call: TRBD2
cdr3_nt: TGTGCCAGCAGCCGCCGCTTACTAGCGGGAGAGCATGAGCAGTTCTTC
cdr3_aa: CASSRRLLAGEHEQFF

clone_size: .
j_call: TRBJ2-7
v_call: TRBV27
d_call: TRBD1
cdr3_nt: TGTGCCAGCAGACGGACAGGGGGCTACGAGCAGTACTTC
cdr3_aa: CASRRTGGYEQYF

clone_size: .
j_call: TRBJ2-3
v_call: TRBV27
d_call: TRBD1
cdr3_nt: TGTGCCAGCAGTTGGACAGGGGGAGATACGCAGTATTTT
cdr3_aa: CASSWTGGDTQYF

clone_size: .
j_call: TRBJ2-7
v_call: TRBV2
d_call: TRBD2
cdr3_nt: TGTGCCAGCAGAGCACTAGCGGGAGTTGAGGAGCAGTACTTC
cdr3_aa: CASRALAGVEEQYF

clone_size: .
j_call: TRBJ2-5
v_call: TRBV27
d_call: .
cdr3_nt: TGTGCCAGCAGTCTCTTCGGACTGGTGGGAGAGACCCAGTACTTC
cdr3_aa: CASSLFGLVGETQYF

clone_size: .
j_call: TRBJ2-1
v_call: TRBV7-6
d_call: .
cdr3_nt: TGTGCCAGCAGCTTAATGGATGTGGTCAATGAGCAGTTCTTC
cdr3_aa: CASSLMDVVNEQFF

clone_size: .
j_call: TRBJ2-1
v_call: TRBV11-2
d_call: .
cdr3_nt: TGTGCCAGCAGCTTTAGGGACCTAGACAATGAGCAGTTCTTC
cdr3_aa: CASSFRDLDNEQFF

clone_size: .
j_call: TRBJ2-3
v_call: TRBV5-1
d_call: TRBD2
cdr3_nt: TGCGCCAGCAGTCCAGGGGCGGGAGGGGGCACAGATACGCAGTATTTT
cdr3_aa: CASSPGAGGGTDTQYF

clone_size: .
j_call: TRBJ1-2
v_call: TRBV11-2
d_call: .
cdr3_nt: TGTGCCAGCAGCTTTACTACTGGAAACTATGGCTACACCTTC
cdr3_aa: CASSFTTGNYGYTF

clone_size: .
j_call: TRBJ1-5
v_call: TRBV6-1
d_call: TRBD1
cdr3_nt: TGTGCCAGCAGTGAGGGGGACAGGGGCAATCAGCCCCAGCATTTT
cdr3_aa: CASSEGDRGNQPQHF

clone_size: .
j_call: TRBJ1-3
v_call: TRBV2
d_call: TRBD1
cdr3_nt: TGTGCCAGCAGTGCCCCGACAGGGGGTAATAGAAACACCATATATTTT
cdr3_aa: CASSAPTGGNRNTIYF

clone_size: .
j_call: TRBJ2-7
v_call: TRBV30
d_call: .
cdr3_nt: TGTGCCTGGAGTGTACTCAAAGAGCAGTACTTC
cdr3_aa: CAWSVLKEQYF

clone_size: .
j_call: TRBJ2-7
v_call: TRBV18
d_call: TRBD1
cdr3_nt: TGTGCCAGCTCAGTCGACAGGGTAGGAGAGCAGTACTTC
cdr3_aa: CASSVDRVGEQYF

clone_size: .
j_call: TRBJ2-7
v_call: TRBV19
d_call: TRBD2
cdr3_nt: TGTGCCAGTAGACCCAGTATGGGCCTAGCGGGGCCCTACGAGCAGTACTTC
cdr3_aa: CASRPSMGLAGPYEQYF

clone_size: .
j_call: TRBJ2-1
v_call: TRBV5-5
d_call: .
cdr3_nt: TGTGCCAGCAGCGACGAGGTATTCGGGTACAATGAGCAGTTCTTC
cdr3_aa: CASSDEVFGYNEQFF

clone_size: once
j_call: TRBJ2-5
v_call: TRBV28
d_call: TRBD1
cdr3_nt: TGTGCCAGCAGCCGGACAGGGAGGGAGACCCAGTACTTC
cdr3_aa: CASSRTGRETQYF

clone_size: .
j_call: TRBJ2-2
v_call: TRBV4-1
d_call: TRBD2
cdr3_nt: TGCGCCAGCAGCCAAGAGCGGGGGTTGAGCACGAACACCGGGGAGCTGTTTTTT
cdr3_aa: CASSQERGLSTNTGELFF

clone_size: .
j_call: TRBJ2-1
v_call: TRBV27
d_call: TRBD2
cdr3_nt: TGTGCCAGCAGTCCGGGACTAGCGGGAAGCTACAATGAGCAGTTCTTC
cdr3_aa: CASSPGLAGSYNEQFF

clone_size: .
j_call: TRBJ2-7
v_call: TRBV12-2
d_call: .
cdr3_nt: TGTGCAAGTCGACGTAGCGGAACTACCTACGAGCAGTACTTC
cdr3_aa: CASRRSGTTYEQYF

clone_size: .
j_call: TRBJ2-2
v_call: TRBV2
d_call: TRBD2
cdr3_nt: TGTGCCAGCAGTGAAGCAGCGGGAGGGCCCGGGGAGCTGTTTTTT
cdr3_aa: CASSEAAGGPGELFF

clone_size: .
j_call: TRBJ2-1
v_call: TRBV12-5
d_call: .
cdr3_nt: TGTGCTAGTGGCTCCTATGAGGGGCGAATCCTTGAGCAGTTCTTC
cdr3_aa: CASGSYEGRILEQFF

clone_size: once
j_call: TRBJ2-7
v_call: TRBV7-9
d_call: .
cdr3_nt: TGTGCCAGCAGCTTACGTGCCGAGCAGTACTTC
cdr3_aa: CASSLRAEQYF

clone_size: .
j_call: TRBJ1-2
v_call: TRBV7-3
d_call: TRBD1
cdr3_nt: TGTGCCAGCAGCTTACAGAGGACAGGAGCTAACTATGGCTACACCTTC
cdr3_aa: CASSLQRTGANYGYTF

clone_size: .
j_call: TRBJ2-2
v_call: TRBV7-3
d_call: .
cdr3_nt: TGTGCCAGCAGCTTACTCGGGACTCATCTCGCCGGGGAGCTGTTTTTT
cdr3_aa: CASSLLGTHLAGELFF

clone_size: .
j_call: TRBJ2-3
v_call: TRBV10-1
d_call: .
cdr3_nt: TGCGCCAGCAGCCCAGCTAGCACAGATACGCAGTATTTT
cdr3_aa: CASSPASTDTQYF

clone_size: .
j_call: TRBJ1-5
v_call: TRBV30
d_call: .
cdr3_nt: TGTGCCTGTAGCGCAGGGACATACTATAGCAATCAGCCCCAGCATTTT
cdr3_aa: CACSAGTYYSNQPQHF

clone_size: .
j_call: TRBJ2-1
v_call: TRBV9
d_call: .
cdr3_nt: TGTGCCAGCAGCGTCCTAGCATACAATGAGCAGTTCTTC
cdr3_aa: CASSVLAYNEQFF

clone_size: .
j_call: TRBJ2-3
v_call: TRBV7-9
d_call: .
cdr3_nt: TGTGCCAGCAGCGCACTAGGTTCAGCAGATACGCAGTATTTT
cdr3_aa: CASSALGSADTQYF

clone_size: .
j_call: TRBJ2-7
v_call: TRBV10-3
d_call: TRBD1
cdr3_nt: TGTGCCATCACGGAGTCAGGGGGCCCGGACGAGCAGTACTTC
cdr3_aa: CAITESGGPDEQYF

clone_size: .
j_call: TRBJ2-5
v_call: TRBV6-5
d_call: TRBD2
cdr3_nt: TGTGCCAGCAGTCCCCTTACTAGCGGGGGTCAGACCCAGTACTTC
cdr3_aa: CASSPLTSGGQTQYF

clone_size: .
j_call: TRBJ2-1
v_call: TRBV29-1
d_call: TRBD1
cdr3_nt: TGCAGCGTTGCTGTCAGGGGGCCCCATGAGCAGTTCTTC
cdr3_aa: CSVAVRGPHEQFF

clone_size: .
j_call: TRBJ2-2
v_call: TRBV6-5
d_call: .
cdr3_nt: TGTGCCAGCAGTTACCGCGGGGGACAGGGGGAGCTGTTTTTT
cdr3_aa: CASSYRGGQGELFF

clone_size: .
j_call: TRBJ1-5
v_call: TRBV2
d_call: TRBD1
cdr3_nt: TGTGCCAGCAGTGTACTGCGGACAGGGGGCAATCAGCCCCAGCATTTT
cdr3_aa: CASSVLRTGGNQPQHF

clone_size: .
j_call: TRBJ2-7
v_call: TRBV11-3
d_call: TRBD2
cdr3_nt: TGTGCCAGCAGCTTACCTTCGACTAGCGGCTCCTACGAGCAGTACTTC
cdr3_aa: CASSLPSTSGSYEQYF

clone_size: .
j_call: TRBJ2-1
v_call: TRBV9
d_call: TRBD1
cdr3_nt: TGTGCCAGCAGCGGGACAGGGGGCAATGAGCAGTTCTTC
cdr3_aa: CASSGTGGNEQFF

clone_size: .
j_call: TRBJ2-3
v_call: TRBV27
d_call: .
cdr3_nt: TGTGCCAGCAGTTTAGGCTGGGCTAGCCCAGGCCCAGATACGCAGTATTTT
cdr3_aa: CASSLGWASPGPDTQYF